The present T cell receptor (beta chain) was sequenced within a study of shared clonotypes between healthy human individuals. Study conclusions and caveats: Represented diversity (both genetic and exposure-history) was limited by the small number of donors.

This clone was counted a single time. Its specificity is not known. Every immunoSEQ plate was one replicate of a subset's evenly spread DNA. The repertoire was sequenced with immunoSEQ multiplex PCR; TCRdb's copy has only in-frame clones and lacks some. Here the sample spans about 600,000 clones, around 97% being singletons. Sequences were obtained from naive CD4+ T cells sorted from blood. Regarding subset: CD45RA+ positively selected. The sequence came from a young woman in good health.

The CDR3 bases are TGTGCCAGCAGCCGACAGGGGGCTAACCACGAGCAGTACTTC. As protein: CASSRQGANHEQYF. The gene calls are TRBV7-9 and TRBJ2-7, with TRBD1 matching over 10 bases. Unmatched junction bases numbered 6, after V lost 5 bases and J lost 5 bases. The CDR3 spans 14 residues. Germline loops: CDR1 SEHNR, CDR2 FQNEAQ (reference sequence).